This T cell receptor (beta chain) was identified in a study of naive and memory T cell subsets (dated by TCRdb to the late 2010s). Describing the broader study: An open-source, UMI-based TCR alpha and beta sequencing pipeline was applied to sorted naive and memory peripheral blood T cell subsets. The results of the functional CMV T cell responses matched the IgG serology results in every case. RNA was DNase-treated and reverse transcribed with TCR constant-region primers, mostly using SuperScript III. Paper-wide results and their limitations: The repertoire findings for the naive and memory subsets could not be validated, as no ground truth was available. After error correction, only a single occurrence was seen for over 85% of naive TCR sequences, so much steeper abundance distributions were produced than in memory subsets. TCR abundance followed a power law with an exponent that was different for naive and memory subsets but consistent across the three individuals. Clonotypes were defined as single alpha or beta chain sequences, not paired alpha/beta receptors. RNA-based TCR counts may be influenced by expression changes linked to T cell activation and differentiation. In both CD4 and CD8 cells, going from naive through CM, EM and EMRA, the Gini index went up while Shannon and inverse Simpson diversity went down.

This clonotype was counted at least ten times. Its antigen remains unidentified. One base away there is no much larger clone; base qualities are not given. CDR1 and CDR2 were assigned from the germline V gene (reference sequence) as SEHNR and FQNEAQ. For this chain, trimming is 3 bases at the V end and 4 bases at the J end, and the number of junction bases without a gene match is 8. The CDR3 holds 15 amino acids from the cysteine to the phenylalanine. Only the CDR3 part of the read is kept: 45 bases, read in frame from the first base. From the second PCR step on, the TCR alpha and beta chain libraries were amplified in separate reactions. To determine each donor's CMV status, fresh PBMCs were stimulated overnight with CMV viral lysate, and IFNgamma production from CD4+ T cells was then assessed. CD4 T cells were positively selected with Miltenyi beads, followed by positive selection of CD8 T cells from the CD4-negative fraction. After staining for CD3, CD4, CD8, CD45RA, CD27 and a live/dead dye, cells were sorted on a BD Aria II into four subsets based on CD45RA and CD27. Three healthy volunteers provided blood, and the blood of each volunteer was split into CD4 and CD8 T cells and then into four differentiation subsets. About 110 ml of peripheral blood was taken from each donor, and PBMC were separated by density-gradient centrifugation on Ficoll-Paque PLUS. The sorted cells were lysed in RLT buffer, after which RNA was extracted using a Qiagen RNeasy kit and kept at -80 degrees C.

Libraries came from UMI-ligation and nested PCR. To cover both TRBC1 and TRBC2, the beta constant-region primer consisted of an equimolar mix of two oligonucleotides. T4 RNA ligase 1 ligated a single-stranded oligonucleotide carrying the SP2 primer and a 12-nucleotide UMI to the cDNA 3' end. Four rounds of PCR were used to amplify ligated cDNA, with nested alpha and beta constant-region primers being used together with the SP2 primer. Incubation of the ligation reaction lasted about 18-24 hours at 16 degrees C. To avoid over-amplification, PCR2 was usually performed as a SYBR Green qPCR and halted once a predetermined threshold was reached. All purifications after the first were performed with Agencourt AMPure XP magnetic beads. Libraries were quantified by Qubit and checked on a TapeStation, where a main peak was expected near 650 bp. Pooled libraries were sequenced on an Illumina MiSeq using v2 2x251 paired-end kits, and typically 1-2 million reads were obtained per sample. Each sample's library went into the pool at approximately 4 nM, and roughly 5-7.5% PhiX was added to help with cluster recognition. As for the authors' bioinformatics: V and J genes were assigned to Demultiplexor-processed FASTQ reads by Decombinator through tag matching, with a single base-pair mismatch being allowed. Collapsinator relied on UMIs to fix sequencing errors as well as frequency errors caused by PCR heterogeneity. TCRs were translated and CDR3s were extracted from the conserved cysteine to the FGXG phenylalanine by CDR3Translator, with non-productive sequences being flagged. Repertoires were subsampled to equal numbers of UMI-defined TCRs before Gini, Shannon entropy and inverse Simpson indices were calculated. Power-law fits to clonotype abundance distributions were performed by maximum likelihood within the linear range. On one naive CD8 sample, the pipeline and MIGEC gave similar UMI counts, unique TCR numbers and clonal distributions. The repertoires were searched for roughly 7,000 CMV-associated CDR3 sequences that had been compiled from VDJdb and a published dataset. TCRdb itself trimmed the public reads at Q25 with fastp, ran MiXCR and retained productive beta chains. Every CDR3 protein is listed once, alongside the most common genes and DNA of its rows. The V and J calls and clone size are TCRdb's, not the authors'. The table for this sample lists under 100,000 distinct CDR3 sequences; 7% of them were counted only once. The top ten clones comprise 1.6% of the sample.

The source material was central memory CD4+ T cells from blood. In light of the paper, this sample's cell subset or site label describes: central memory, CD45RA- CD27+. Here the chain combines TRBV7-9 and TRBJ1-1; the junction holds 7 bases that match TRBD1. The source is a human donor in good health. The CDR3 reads CASSLDGTAATEAFF. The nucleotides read TGTGCCAGCAGCTTGGATGGGACAGCGGCCACTGAAGCTTTCTTT.